A single sample gave rise to the 13 T cell receptor beta chains below, sequenced in a study of CD8 T cells in ankylosing spondylitis. The study, taken as a whole, reports: Seven to nine highly homologous variants made up a TCR beta motif, and this motif appeared characteristic of ankylosing spondylitis blood.

These receptors are not linked to any known antigen. TCRdb itself ran the 5' RACE reads through MiXCR, one entry per CDR3 protein. The sample lists more than 600,000 distinct CDR3 sequences; over 15% were seen once. Sequenced sample: blood, either unsorted or a sorted T cell fraction (not recorded which). Source of these receptors: a male donor with ankylosing spondylitis.

This rearrangement joins TRBV3-1 to TRBJ1-4, with 8 positions matching TRBD1. Germline assignment: CDR1 LGHDT and CDR2 YNNKEL (reference sequence). The CDR3 is 15 residues long. V shed 4 bases and J 8 bases; nucleotides not matched to a gene: 9. The CDR3 bases are TGTGCCAGCAGCCCGACAGGGGAGGGAGGAGAAAAACTGTTTTTT. Protein: CASSPTGEGGEKLFF.

This clonotype was counted between two and nine times. The rearrangement joins TRBV6-1 to TRBJ1-1; D is possibly TRBD1 (5 bases). CDR3 length equals 16 residues. Deletions cut 6 bases from V and 0 bases from J, with 17 bases between. Per the germline V gene, CDR1 is MNHNS and CDR2 is SASEGT. The CDR3 sequence is CASRKGYEGLNTEAFF. CDR3 in DNA: TGTGCCAGCAGGAAGGGGTACGAGGGATTGAACACTGAAGCTTTCTTT.

This clonotype was picked up a small number of times. This rearrangement joins TRBV18 to TRBJ2-7; 9 bases map to TRBD2. This CDR3 contains 15 residues. J gave up 3 bases and V 4 bases, and 7 bases lay outside the gene matches. The germline CDR1 and CDR2 sequences are KGHSH and LQKENI. The CDR3 region is CASSLKTSGGYEQYF. CDR3 DNA sequence: TGTGCCAGCTCACTTAAGACTAGCGGAGGCTACGAGCAGTACTTC.

The genes are TRBV7-2 and TRBJ2-2, with TRBD2 matching 13 bases. The V and J ends lost 6 bases and 4 bases, in that order; junction bases with no gene match: 5. The CDR3 covers 16 residues. Germline lookup yields CDR1 SGHTA and CDR2 FQGNSA. CDR3 protein: CASRELAGGGTGELFF. CDR3 nucleotide sequence: TGTGCCAGCAGGGAACTAGCGGGAGGGGGCACCGGGGAGCTGTTTTTT. The whole variable domain, remainder taken from reference TRBV7-2 and TRBJ2-2, is GAGVSQSPSNKVTEKGKDVELRCDPISGHTALYWYRQSLGQGLEFLIYFQGNSAPDKSGLPSDRFSAERTGGSVSTLTIQRTQQEDSAVYLCASRELAGGGTGELFFGEGSRLTVL.

The chain is built from TRBV20-1 and TRBJ2-1, with 7 nucleotides matching TRBD2. Germline CDR1 DFQATT, CDR2 SNEGSKA (reference sequence). V lost 0 bases, J lost 5 bases, and 7 bases stayed unmatched. The CDR3 spans 15 residues. The CDR3 region has the DNA TGCAGTGCTAGAGATATCGGGAGGACCCACAATGAGCAGTTCTTC. Residues: CSARDIGRTHNEQFF.

This chain uses TRBV12-3 or TRBV12-4 with TRBJ1-4; TRBD1 matches 9 bases. The ends lost 8 bases at V and 5 bases at J; junction bases unmatched: 6. CDR3 length: 14 amino acids. The CDR3 DNA reads TGTGCCAGCCGACTGGGACAGGGCAATGAAAAACTGTTTTTT. Residues: CASRLGQGNEKLFF.

This clonotype was seen a few times. The V gene is TRBV20-1, the J gene TRBJ2-5; perhaps TRBD2 as D (5 bases). CDR3 length: 15 residues. V was pared by 0 bases and J by 4 bases, with 15 bases between. Germline CDR1 and CDR2: DFQATT and SNEGSKA (reference sequence). The DNA for the CDR3 is TGCAGTGCTAGAGACCGCTTAACTAGTATAGAGACCCAGTACTTC. It encodes CSARDRLTSIETQYF.

The rearrangement joins TRBV4-1 to TRBJ2-5, with a weak D call TRBD2 (5 bases). The V end lost 1 base, the J end lost 0 bases, and 12 bases lay between the germline ends. From germline, CDR1 is MGHRA and CDR2 YSYEKL. The CDR3 is 16 amino acids. The CDR3 nucleotides read TGCGCCAGCAGCCAAGGCATTAGCGCGAACCAAGAGACCCAGTACTTC. This translates into CASSQGISANQETQYF.

This chain joins TRBV28 and TRBJ1-2; 9 nucleotides align to TRBD1. V gave up 6 bases and J gave up 4 bases; unmatched junction bases: 6. Germline CDR1 reads MDHEN; CDR2 reads SYDVKM. The CDR3 spans 14 residues. The CDR3 spells CASRDRGGGYGYTF. The CDR3 nucleotides are TGTGCCAGCAGGGACAGGGGAGGGGGCTATGGCTACACCTTC.

DNA of the CDR3: TGTGCCAGCAGGCACGAGACGATAAGGACCGGGGAGCTGTTTTTT. Its translation: CASRHETIRTGELFF. The chain couples TRBV7-8 to TRBJ2-2; D is ambiguous. Germline assignment: CDR1 SGHVS and CDR2 FQNEAQ. V was clipped by 6 bases and J by 5 bases, with 16 bases between them. This CDR3 comprises 15 residues.

The sample holds a few counts of this clonotype. The chain uses TRBV29-1 and TRBJ2-7; 10 bases line up with TRBD1. There are 13 residues in the CDR3. Germline V gives CDR1 SQVTM, CDR2 ANQGSEA. The V gene end was trimmed by 6 bases and the J gene end by 2 bases; junction bases not matched to a gene: 4. The CDR3 sequence is CSVRQGAAYEQYF. The CDR3, as DNA: TGCAGCGTAAGACAGGGGGCTGCCTACGAGCAGTACTTC.

The CDR3 region is CSARGASGRERGELFF. The DNA for the CDR3 is TGCAGCGCCCGTGGGGCTAGCGGGAGAGAGCGCGGGGAGCTGTTTTTT. The chain carries TRBV29-1 and TRBJ2-2; 10 bases match TRBD2. Per the germline V gene, CDR1 is SQVTM and CDR2 is ANQGSEA. J lost 7 bases, V lost 7 bases, and 15 bases had no gene match. The CDR3 contains 16 residues.

This clonotype was detected ten times or more. The chain combines TRBV29-1 with TRBJ2-5, with a tentative D call TRBD2 (6 bases). CDR3 length equals 14 residues. The germline CDR1 and CDR2 sequences are SQVTM and ANQGSEA. V gave up 7 bases and J gave up 5 bases, with 20 bases separating them. The CDR3 DNA is TGCAGCGCCTACCGGGGGACCGCTGCGGAGACCCAGTACTTC. This codes for CSAYRGTAAETQYF.